These 3 T cell receptor beta chains came from one sample sequenced in a study of T cells in Graves' hyperthyroidism and ophthalmopathy. RNA transcripts were the template for amplifying TCR beta CDR3 regions. The TCR CDR3 first-round RT-PCR relied on the HTBI primer set. TCRdb fed the multiplex PCR reads into MiXCR, producing one record per CDR3 protein. Among around 340,000 distinct CDR3 sequences listed, 15% to 20% were seen once. The sample taken for sequencing was blood. The origin of the receptors is a woman aged 40-49 years with Graves' ophthalmopathy.

This clonotype appeared many times. The chain carries TRBV19 and TRBJ1-1; a weak D match, TRBD1 (6 bases). The CDR3 loop spans 16 amino acids. V was trimmed by 5 bases and J by 3 bases, leaving 19 bases between them. Germline V gene data show CDR1 as LNHDA and CDR2 as SQIVND (reference sequence). The DNA for the CDR3 is TGTGCCAGTAGTCTAGTACACAGGGAAGGGCACACTGAAGCTTTCTTT. This gives the protein CASSLVHREGHTEAFF.

This clonotype has at least ten counts. V gene TRBV12-3 or TRBV12-4 combines with J gene TRBJ1-2; D is unresolved. This CDR3 is 12 amino acids long. The germline V and J ends were trimmed by 5 bases and 8 bases, with 12 bases remaining between them. The CDR3 here is CASSAAERGYTF. The CDR3, as DNA: TGTGCCAGCAGTGCGGCCGAGAGGGGCTACACCTTC.

The J gene is TRBJ1-2, the V gene TRBV15, with 9 bases lining up with TRBD1. After removal of 5 bases from V and 5 bases from J, the junction contained 3 bases not matched to a gene. The CDR3 has 13 residues. CDR1 is LNHNV and CDR2 is YYDKDF in the germline V gene (reference sequence). The CDR3 DNA reads as TGTGCCACCAGCTTCGGACAGGGGTATGGCTACACCTTC. Translated, it gives CATSFGQGYGYTF. The whole variable domain, remainder taken from reference TRBV15 and TRBJ1-2, is DAMVIQNPRYQVTQFGKPVTLSCSQTLNHNVMYWYQQKSSQAPKLLFHYYDKDFNNEADTPDNFQSRRPNTSFCFLDIRSPGLGDTAMYLCATSFGQGYGYTFGSGTRLTVV.